This note documents a single T cell receptor (beta chain) sequence. These data are taken from a study of blood T cell repertoires in COVID-19. Germline values: CDR1 SEHNR, CDR2 FQNEAQ (reference sequence). The CDR3 extends over 15 amino acids. Trimming removed 10 bases from V and 0 bases from J, with 16 bases in between. Measured with immunoSEQ multiplex PCR; TCRdb has only the in-frame clones, and not every one. The sample has 130,000 to 150,000 clones; roughly 90% are singletons. Sequencing was done on a sample of peripheral blood. The sequence was collected from a human donor in a cohort sampled during active COVID-19. The chain is built from TRBV7-9 and TRBJ1-3, with D uncertain. The CDR3 loop reads CATRAGLSSGNTIYF. Written as DNA, the CDR3 is TGTGCCACGAGGGCAGGACTGAGCTCTGGAAACACCATATATTTT.